This entry describes one TCR beta chain. These data originate in a study of blood T cell repertoires in COVID-19. Overall study context: The samples span acute and convalescent COVID-19 from the United States, Italy and Spain. The cDNA or gDNA used as material had been derived from T cells, B-cell-depleted T cells, or PBMCs.

As originally analysed: Researchers report that nucleated cell counts were estimated from reference gene primer amplification. Profiled with immunoSEQ multiplex PCR; TCRdb holds only in-frame clones, not every one. V, J and clone size were drawn from that table, and D and trimming were deduced from the DNA. The table records roughly 250,000 clones, roughly 93% of them present only once. This clonotype was obtained from a woman aged 40-49 years with acute COVID-19. Sequencing was carried out using PBMCs or T cells enriched from blood (not recorded which).

CDR3 loop: CASSRTGPSYGYTF. In DNA form, the CDR3 reads TGTGCCAGCAGTCGTACAGGCCCCAGCTATGGCTACACCTTC. This chain joins TRBV25-1 and TRBJ1-2, with a possible D match to TRBD1 (5 bases). With 5 bases removed from V and 4 bases from J, the gap between germline ends came to 14 bases. CDR1 is MGHDK and CDR2 is SYGVNS in the germline V gene. The CDR3 totals 14 residues.